Sequencing of this T cell receptor beta chain was carried out in a study of blood T cell repertoires in COVID-19. The CDR3 runs 13 residues. Sequencing was performed with immunoSEQ multiplex PCR; in TCRdb, only in-frame clones are kept and a portion is missing. The table has about 74,000 clones, 60% to 80% seen once. Input material: peripheral blood. The chain combines TRBV21-1 with TRBJ2-1; TRBD1 reflects the table's D call only, with no check against the DNA. TRBV21-1 is annotated as a pseudogene. This receptor was identified in a man between 65 and 79 years old with active or convalescent COVID-19. The CDR3 reads CASSRDRGGEQFF. The CDR3, as DNA: TGTGCCAGCAGCAGAGACAGGGGGGGTGAGCAGTTCTTC.